This TCR beta chain was identified during a study of shared clonotypes between healthy human individuals (dated by TCRdb to 2018 to 2020). Concerning the study at large: Two women and a few men aged 18 to 49 years were included in the cohort. For each donor, CD4 naive and CD4 memory were each run on three plates, CD8 naive on two plates, and CD8 memory on one plate. Each donor's leukapheresis produced roughly between roughly 0.9 and 8.9 billion PBMCs. Different laboratories and diverse techniques were used to prepare libraries and sequence TCR repertoires, to increase sequencing depth and limit assay-specific biases. To estimate repertoire size and how much clonotypes are shared between individuals, the study performed deep sequencing of blood TCR repertoires from 4 to 6 healthy adults. The study at large found these results: The small number of donors limited the genetic and exposure-history diversity represented. Higher generation probabilities were observed for clonotypes shared by all four sorted-subset donors than for non-shared clonotypes. Only blood was sampled, and tissue TCR repertoires likely differ from those in blood. Sharing across a handful of donors was observed for about 5% of naive CD4, less than 4% of naive CD8, over 2% of memory CD4, and about 0.39% of memory CD8 clonotypes. Naive subsets generally had larger estimated clonotype richness than memory subsets did. Even with the large sequencing depth, rarefaction of the sorted-subset datasets indicated that sequencing was incomplete. Pairwise subsampling led to the expectation that sequencing depth would affect the degree of clonotype sharing among donors.

Using the deep immunoSEQ assay, TCR CDR3 regions were amplified from genomic DNA by multiplex PCR. Genomic DNA extracted from each cell subset was distributed evenly over all wells of several immunoSEQ 96-well plates, and each plate served as one replicate. For sorted subsets, each replicate PCR was loaded with 200 ng genomic DNA, equivalent to 25,000 to 30,000 T cell genomes. Purified libraries were measured with a Qubit 3.0 fluorometer, size-checked on a Bioanalyzer 2100, and measured again with the KAPA Library Quantification kit. Every immunoSEQ 96-well plate was sequenced on a separate single-read 150-cycle Illumina NextSeq 550 flow cell. The published analysis was carried out like this. Because the immunoSEQ output included only junctional sequences and no quality scores, the filtering could not be the same as the filtering used for full-length reads. Sequences were annotated with PyIR, a Python wrapper for IgBLAST v1.9, using IMGT germline references to assign V/J genes and CDR3. Reads were filtered out if the reads had weak V/J assignments (E-value above 1e-6), no CDR3, stop codons, out-of-frame junctions, or ambiguous translated residues. V3J clonotypes were defined as sequences sharing an identical inferred V gene, J gene, and CDR3 amino acid sequence. The percentage overlap between two repertoires was calculated by dividing the number of shared unique clonotypes by the size of the smaller repertoire. RTK rarefaction, the Chao1 estimator, and Recon v2.1 estimates of unobserved clonotypes were used to assess repertoire richness. For all TCRbeta clonotypes obtained by the gDNA method from a handful of donors, generation probabilities were computed with OLGA. TCRdb carries this immuneACCESS record with in-frame sequences only. Its versions omit some clonotypes, under half of them owing to an unresolved V gene in the studies checked, with the rest unexplained. V, J and clone size were drawn from that table, and D and trimming were deduced from the DNA. The sample contains about 2 million clones, roughly 95% of them found a single time. The leading ten clones occupy more than 0.95% of the sample.

CD8 naive samples were CD45RO-negative cells positively selected for CCR7, giving a CD45RA+CCR7+ population that excluded TemRA cells. Healthy HIV-negative adults with no recently reported acute infections or vaccinations were included as donors. Every donor was a Caucasian adult living in Nashville, Tennessee, USA. After blood collection by leukapheresis, PBMCs were isolated using Ficoll-Histopaque density gradient centrifugation and then cryopreserved in the vapor phase of liquid nitrogen. Analytical flow cytometry was used to check the purity and quantity of every magnetically sorted T cell population. Genomic DNA was isolated from every sorted fraction and measured by UV absorbance on a Nanodrop 2000c. A distance of 8 bases separates the germline ends of V and J, which lose 0 bases and 11 bases respectively. The CDR3 has 13 amino acids, counting the end cysteine and phenylalanine. Only the CDR3 region is kept as DNA, spanning 39 bases read in frame from base 1. Looking up the germline V gene yields CDR1 LGHNA and CDR2 YSLEER.

Concerning this clone itself: Its binding antigen is unknown. The sample holds no much larger clone one base away, and base qualities are not on file.

This clonotype was obtained from a man younger than 30 in good health. The specimen sequenced was naive CD8+ T cells sorted from blood. The cell subset or site label, as the study defines it: CD45RA+CCR7+. The receptor chain draws on TRBV4-3 and TRBJ1-6, with no confidently assigned D gene. In nucleotides, the sequence is TGCGCCAGCAGCCAAGAGCGGGGAACACCCCTCCACTTT. The encoded protein is CASSQERGTPLHF.